Following are 30 T cell receptor beta chains from one sample sequenced in a study of cytotoxic CD8 clonotypes in ibrutinib-treated CLL. Profiling relied on immunoSEQ multiplex PCR, and the TCRdb table lists in-frame clones only, not all of them. The top ten hold approximately 19% of the sample, which has around 33,000 clones, 45% to 50% seen once. The sample consisted of PBMCs, taken before ibrutinib treatment. The receptors originated from a human donor with chronic lymphocytic leukemia.

V usage is TRBV7-2 and J usage is TRBJ2-1, with no clear D. Germline V gene data show CDR1 as SGHTA and CDR2 as FQGNSA. V lost 0 bases, J lost 0 bases, and 9 bases lay in between. CDR3 size: 16 residues. The CDR3 here is CASSLAARSSYNEQFF. The CDR3 DNA reads TGTGCCAGCAGCTTAGCGGCTAGAAGCTCCTACAATGAGCAGTTCTTC.

The chain employs TRBV18 and TRBJ2-1; 11 bases match TRBD2. The CDR3 contains 20 residues. Germline V CDR1 and CDR2: KGHSH, LQKENI. Trimming at V came to 3 bases and at J to 0 bases, leaving 13 bases not matched to a gene. The CDR3 loop is CASSPISGGAGFSSYNEQFF. The CDR3 region has the DNA TGTGCCAGCTCACCGATTAGCGGGGGGGCCGGGTTTAGCTCCTACAATGAGCAGTTCTTC.

The chain is built from TRBV4-2 and TRBJ2-1, with 7 bases matching TRBD2. CDR3 length equals 17 residues. Germline lookup yields CDR1 LGHNA and CDR2 YNFKEQ. Trimming took 0 bases from V and 7 from J; bases not matched to a gene: 12. DNA of the CDR3: TGTGCCAGCAGCCAAGAGCCGTCCACGGGGGGTCTAAATGAGCAGTTCTTC. Amino acid sequence: CASSQEPSTGGLNEQFF.

This sequence joins TRBV2 and TRBJ1-2, with D hard to call. In germline, CDR1 is SNHLY, CDR2 FYNNEI. Trimming pared 2 bases from V and 5 bases from J, leaving 9 bases between. The CDR3 length is 13 residues. CDR3 nucleotides: TGTGCCAGCAGTGAATCAGGAAGGTATGGCTACACCTTC. This gives the protein CASSESGRYGYTF. Full variable domain (missing parts from reference TRBV2 and TRBJ1-2): EPEVTQTPSHQVTQMGQEVILRCVPISNHLYFYWYRQILGQKVEFLVSFYNNEISEKSEIFDDQFSVERPDGSNFTLKIRSTKLEDSAMYFCASSESGRYGYTFGSGTRLTVV.

The J gene is TRBJ2-7, the V gene TRBV5-3; D uncertain. TRBV5-3 is noted as an ORF with a role that remains uncertain. Trimming took off 0 bases at V and 4 bases at J, with 11 bases between the two ends. This CDR3 has 14 amino acids. The CDR3 bases are TGTGCCAGAAGCTTGGTGGCAACCTATTACGAGCAGTACTTC. It codes for CARSLVATYYEQYF.

This clone was detected a few times. V gene TRBV5-5 combines with J gene TRBJ1-2; D call uncertain. The CDR3 consists of 12 residues. Germline V gene data show CDR1 as SGHKS and CDR2 as YYEKEE (reference sequence). The germline V and J ends were trimmed by 2 bases and 1 base, with 3 bases remaining between them. This CDR3 is CASSFGNYGYTF. The CDR3 DNA reads as TGTGCCAGCAGCTTCGGTAACTATGGCTACACCTTC.

Of note for this clone: Other DNA variants within this sample encode the same CDR3. The rearrangement uses TRBV6-6 and TRBJ2-2; no definite D call. The CDR3 has 12 residues. Germline CDR1 MNHNY, CDR2 SVGAGI (reference sequence). Trimming shortened V by 3 bases and J by 3 bases, and 2 bases separated the two germline ends. CDR3 in amino acids: CASSYDTGELFF. The DNA of the CDR3 is TGTGCCAGCAGTTATGACACCGGGGAGCTGTTTTTT.

The chain combines TRBV6-6 with TRBJ2-3, with TRBD2 identical over 9 bases. The germline CDR1 and CDR2 sequences are MNHNY and SVGAGI (reference sequence). The CDR3 loop spans 15 amino acids. Unmatched junction bases numbered 6, after V lost 6 bases and J lost 2 bases. The CDR3 DNA follows: TGTGCCAGCAGATTGCCTAGCGGGGACACAGATACGCAGTATTTT. Its translation is CASRLPSGDTDTQYF.

The chain has TRBV29-1 and TRBJ2-7, with D unresolved. The CDR3 sequence is 12 residues long. Germline values: CDR1 SQVTM, CDR2 ANQGSEA. V lost 0 bases, J lost 3 bases, and 6 bases lay in between. CDR3 bases: TGCAGCGTTGAAGACCTATACTACGAGCAGTACTTC. It specifies CSVEDLYYEQYF.

The CDR3 loop is CASRPPWGYNSPLHF. The CDR3 DNA reads as TGTGCCAGCAGGCCCCCTTGGGGGTATAATTCACCCCTCCACTTT. V is TRBV6-1 and J is TRBJ1-6; a weak D match, TRBD1 (5 bases). The germline V and J ends were trimmed by 6 bases and 4 bases, with 13 bases remaining between them. The CDR3 covers 15 residues. Germline V gene sequence: CDR1 MNHNS, CDR2 SASEGT.

The chain recombines TRBV5-1 with TRBJ2-3; TRBD2 is a possible D gene (5 bases). V gave up 0 bases and J gave up 0 bases, with 14 bases separating them. Germline V gives CDR1 SGHRS, CDR2 YFSETQ. CDR3 size: 17 residues. The DNA for the CDR3 is TGCGCCAGCAGCTTGGCCGGGCCCTCGGGGAGCACAGATACGCAGTATTTT. It translates to CASSLAGPSGSTDTQYF.

The chain joins TRBV19 to TRBJ2-7; D gene uncertain. The CDR3 has 13 residues. V lost 5 bases to trimming and J lost 3 bases, with 11 bases between them. CDR1 and CDR2 (germline): LNHDA, SQIVND (reference sequence). CDR3 protein: CASSDDGNYEQYF. CDR3 in DNA: TGTGCCAGTAGTGACGACGGAAACTACGAGCAGTACTTC.

The rearrangement uses TRBV6-5 and TRBJ1-1; 8 bases align to TRBD1. V lost 4 bases, J lost 4 bases, and 8 bases stayed unmatched. Per germline, CDR1 MNHEY and CDR2 SVGAGI. The CDR3 has 15 residues. The CDR3 reads CASSSRQGAGTEAFF. Written as DNA, the CDR3 is TGTGCCAGCAGTTCCCGCCAGGGGGCGGGCACTGAAGCTTTCTTT.

This clone appeared once. The chain employs TRBV6-5 and TRBJ1-6; no reliable D call. Per the germline V gene, CDR1 is MNHEY and CDR2 is SVGAGI. The CDR3 is 13 amino acids. Trimming pared 2 bases from V and 13 bases from J, leaving 12 bases between. CDR3 in DNA: TGTGCCAGCAGTTACGGCGCCGTTTCCCCCCTCCACTTT. Residues: CASSYGAVSPLHF.

The rearrangement links TRBV5-1 to TRBJ1-2, with 8 bases lining up with TRBD1. The ends lost 5 bases at V and 3 bases at J; junction bases unmatched: 6. CDR1 SGHRS and CDR2 YFSETQ come from the germline V gene. The CDR3 sequence is 14 residues long. In nucleotides, the CDR3 is TGCGCCAGCAGTTCGACAGGGGTAGACTATGGCTACACCTTC. It specifies CASSSTGVDYGYTF.

This clone came up a few times. The chain carries TRBV29-1 and TRBJ1-2; TRBD1 aligns across 9 bases. J was trimmed by 3 bases and V by 7 bases; bases with no gene match: 6. The CDR3 is 13 residues long. CDR1 and CDR2 from the germline V gene are SQVTM and ANQGSEA. The CDR3 bases are TGCAGCGCTGGGGACAGGGATGACTATGGCTACACCTTC. It specifies CSAGDRDDYGYTF.

The chain couples TRBV11-2 to TRBJ1-2, with D possibly TRBD1 on 5 matching bases. Looked up from germline, CDR1 is SGHAT and CDR2 is FQNNGV. Trimming left V 4 bases short and J 1 base short, with 7 bases between. CDR3 length: 13 amino acids. In DNA form, the CDR3 reads TGTGCCAGCAGCTGGGACGGTAACTATGGCTACACCTTC. It encodes CASSWDGNYGYTF.

The rearrangement links TRBV27 to TRBJ1-2, with unresolved D. The germline CDR1 and CDR2 sequences are MNHEY and SMNVEV (reference sequence). The CDR3 is made up of 15 amino acids. Trimming removed 2 bases at V and 2 bases at J, with 12 bases between. The CDR3 reads CASSLAPGLNYGYTF. DNA of the CDR3: TGTGCCAGCAGTTTAGCCCCTGGCCTCAACTATGGCTACACCTTC.

This clone has only a few counts. The chain couples TRBV7-2 to TRBJ2-5; TRBD1 matches at 8 bases. There are 13 residues in the CDR3. In germline, CDR1 is SGHTA, CDR2 FQGNSA. Trimming took 6 bases from V and 5 from J; bases not matched to a gene: 5. The CDR3 spells CASRTGVGETQYF. The CDR3 bases are TGTGCCAGCAGGACAGGGGTAGGGGAGACCCAGTACTTC.

The chain joins TRBV19 to TRBJ1-6, with D uncertain. Germline lookup yields CDR1 LNHDA and CDR2 SQIVND (reference sequence). The CDR3 runs 15 residues. V lost 6 bases and J 11 bases, leaving 20 bases between the germline ends. The chain's CDR3 is CASRGLVTPRTPLHF. The CDR3 bases are TGTGCCAGTAGGGGCCTCGTAACACCAAGGACACCCCTCCACTTT. Supplemented by reference TRBV19 and TRBJ1-6, the full variable domain reads DGGITQSPKYLFRKEGQNVTLSCEQNLNHDAMYWYRQDPGQGLRLIYYSQIVNDFQKGDIAEGYSVSREKKESFPLTVTSAQKNPTAFYLCASRGLVTPRTPLHFGNGTRLTVT.

The DNA of the CDR3 is TGCGCCAGCAGTCCGGACAGGGAACAGCCCCAGCATTTT. This encodes CASSPDREQPQHF. V and J are TRBV10-2 and TRBJ1-5; TRBD1 matches 8 bases. CDR3 length: 13 residues. With 5 bases clipped from V and 7 bases from J, the junction kept 4 bases outside the gene matches. Per germline, CDR1 WSHSY and CDR2 SAAADI.

The rearrangement uses TRBV4-2 and TRBJ2-3; TRBD1 matches 8 bases. V shed 3 bases and J 3 bases; nucleotides not matched to a gene: 2. Germline V lookup: CDR1 LGHNA, CDR2 YNFKEQ. The CDR3 totals 14 residues. The CDR3 DNA reads as TGTGCCAGCAGCCAGGACAGGGTGACAGATACGCAGTATTTT. This gives the protein CASSQDRVTDTQYF.

V and J are TRBV11-2 and TRBJ1-5; a weak D match, TRBD1 (6 bases). CDR3 length: 14 amino acids. Trimming stripped 3 bases from V and 3 bases from J, with 9 bases between. In germline, CDR1 is SGHAT, CDR2 FQNNGV. The CDR3 coding sequence is TGTGCCAGCAGCTTCACAGGGCCCAATCAGCCCCAGCATTTT. Protein product: CASSFTGPNQPQHF.

Sample share makes this clone medium-sized. V is TRBV6-5 and J is TRBJ1-2, with a possible D match to TRBD1 (6 bases). CDR1 and CDR2 from the germline V gene are MNHEY and SVGAGI. V lost 8 bases and J 3 bases, leaving 10 bases between the germline ends. CDR3 length equals 12 residues. The CDR3 DNA reads as TGTGCCAGCGGGGCAGGGGACTATGGCTACACCTTC. Its translation is CASGAGDYGYTF.

This chain links TRBV6-1 with TRBJ2-5, with TRBD2 matching over 11 bases. The DNA end lines up better with TRBJ2-7; the J call may be wrong. CDR1 and CDR2 from the germline V gene are MNHNS and SASEGT. This CDR3 region has 15 residues. CDR3 amino acids: CASSVSSGGAYEQYF. CDR3 in DNA: TGTGCCAGCAGTGTCAGTAGCGGGGGGGCCTACGAGCAGTACTTC.

The V gene is TRBV19, the J gene TRBJ2-4; D is uncertain. Per the germline V gene, CDR1 is LNHDA and CDR2 is SQIVND (reference sequence). Trimming cost V 5 bases and J 7 bases, with 15 bases left between them. CDR3 size: 14 residues. The CDR3 sequence: CASSVGSHGNIQYF. The CDR3 region has the DNA TGTGCCAGTAGTGTCGGTAGCCACGGGAACATTCAGTACTTC.

The chain combines TRBV5-6 with TRBJ2-2; D uncertain. Trimming left V 2 bases short and J 7 bases short, with 6 bases between. CDR3 length: 12 residues. The germline V gene encodes CDR1 SGHDT and CDR2 YYEEEE. Here the CDR3 DNA reads TGTGCCAGCAGCTTTGGAGACGGGGAGCTGTTTTTT. Its translation: CASSFGDGELFF.

CDR3 bases: TGTGCCAGCAGCTTAGAGCCAGGTGGCGATCAGCCCCAGCATTTT. It codes for CASSLEPGGDQPQHF. The rearrangement uses TRBV5-4 and TRBJ1-5; D not resolved. Looked up from germline, CDR1 is SGHNT and CDR2 is YYREEE (reference sequence). This CDR3 has 15 amino acids. Between the trimmed V and J ends, which lost 2 bases and 5 bases, there was a span of 14 bases.

This chain connects TRBV27 to TRBJ1-5; D gene uncertain. Per germline, CDR1 MNHEY and CDR2 SMNVEV (reference sequence). CDR3 size: 16 residues. The V gene lost 0 bases and the J gene lost 11 bases, with 20 bases spanning the gap. As DNA, the CDR3 is TGTGCCAGCAGTTTATCCCTCGACCGCCGAGTTGACTCCCAGCATTTT. Translated, it gives CASSLSLDRRVDSQHF.

The rearrangement links TRBV28 to TRBJ2-7, with 8 bases lining up with TRBD1. J lost 2 bases, V lost 5 bases, and 8 bases had no gene match. Germline values: CDR1 MDHEN, CDR2 SYDVKM. This CDR3 is built from 15 residues. CDR3 sequence: CASSLSGGGTYEQYF. Here the CDR3 DNA reads TGTGCCAGCAGTCTATCAGGGGGCGGGACCTACGAGCAGTACTTC.